The source of this TCR beta chain is a study of T cell responses to AZD1222 COVID-19 vaccine. Sequencing was performed with immunoSEQ multiplex PCR; in TCRdb, only in-frame clones are kept and a portion is missing. The sample holds 120,000 or so clones, around nine tenths seen once. The study, taken as a whole, reports: Reportedly, nearly half of unique spike TCRs recognized epitopes outside B.1.351/B.1.1.7 mutations. Sampling that yielded the repertoires occurred only after the peak T cell response. The breadth and depth of Spike-specific TCRs increased once two AZD1222 doses had been given.

In the case of this clone: What it binds is unknown.

CDR3 length: 17 amino acids. CDR1 and CDR2 from the germline V gene are LNHDA and SQIVND (reference sequence). Trimming cost V 8 bases and J 3 bases, with 23 bases left between them. This chain uses TRBV19 with TRBJ1-3; no clear D gene. This TCR was sampled from an adult in good health. The material was peripheral blood, obtained on day 0 of MenACWY control vaccination. For the CDR3, the DNA is TGTGCCAGTTCCAGTCCCCTCGGACGGCGGGGTGGAAACACCATATATTTT. Translated: CASSSPLGRRGGNTIYF.